The 7 T cell receptor beta chains listed next were all sequenced from one sample in a study of CD8+ T cells in alopecia areata. Extracted RNA was reverse transcribed into cDNA, the sequencing template. Assay: immunoSEQ multiplex PCR; the TCRdb copy retains only in-frame clones and omits some. This sample comprises more than 90,000 clones, none seen once only. Material: lesional skin. These receptors were obtained from a C3H/HeJ mouse with alopecia areata. The strain is characterized by the MHC haplotype H2-k.

In regard to this clone: Translating the DNA gives a protein that differs from the TCRdb entry at residue 12; the protein shown here is that DNA translation. The genes are named according to mouse. The read gets to within 3 residues of the CDR3 end, and the germline J gene fills in the rest. J is TRBJ1-6 and V is TRBV31, with 7 bases lining up with TRBD1. TRBJ1-6 is noted as an ORF with a role that remains uncertain. Unmatched junction bases numbered 5, after V lost 0 bases and J lost 6 bases. The germline gives CDR1 GKSSPN, CDR2 SITVG. CDR3 length equals 15 residues. The CDR3 reads CAWSLRGRCNSPLYF. The CDR3 DNA, read in part, is TGTGCCTGGAGTCTAAGGGGGCGATGTAATTCGCCC.

This clone was detected only a few times. These gene names are mouse names. The read terminates 4 residues ahead of where the CDR3 ends, so the germline J gene completes it. V usage is TRBV13-3 and J usage is TRBJ1-1; the D gene is possibly TRBD1 (5 bases). The CDR3 spans 15 residues. Deletions cut 2 bases from V and 3 bases from J, with 14 bases between. Germline values: CDR1 NNHDY, CDR2 SYVADS. CDR3 bases read: TGTGCCAGCAGTGAGCCAGGGAGGTACCACACA. Amino acid sequence: CASSEPGRYHT. In full, the CDR3 is CASSEPGRYHTEVFF.

A few counts support this clone. Mouse gene names and germline throughout. The read falls 4 residues short of the CDR3 end, and the missing part is taken from the germline J gene. The rearrangement links TRBV1 to TRBJ2-3, with 9 nucleotides matching TRBD2. The CDR3 length is 17 residues. Germline lookup yields CDR1 NSQYPW and CDR2 LRSPGD (reference sequence). V trimming: 3 bases; J trimming: 3 bases; junction bases outside the gene matches: 10. CDR3 DNA, as far as it was read: TGCACCTGCAGTGCGCGATCCGGGACTGGGAAGGCAGAA. Its translation is CTCSARSGTGKAE. The whole CDR3 reads CTCSARSGTGKAETLYF. Using reference TRBV1 and TRBJ2-3 for the parts outside the CDR3, the full variable domain is VTLLEQNPRWRLVPRGQAVNLRCILKNSQYPWMSWYQQDLQKQLQWLFTLRSPGDKEVKSLPGADYLATRVTDTELRLQVANMSQGRTLYCTCSARSGTGKAETLYFGSGTRLTVL.

This clone came up a few times. Gene names are the mouse ones. The CDR3 end lies 4 residues beyond the end of the read and is filled in from the germline J gene. The gene calls are TRBV13-2 and TRBJ2-1; 8 positions agree with TRBD1. This CDR3 comprises 15 residues. CDR1 NNHNN and CDR2 SYGAGS come from the germline V gene (reference sequence). V lost 2 bases to trimming and J lost 1 base; unmatched junction nucleotides: 2. The CDR3 is CASGERQGNYAEQFF. Partial CDR3 DNA: TGTGCCAGCGGTGAGAGACAGGGGAACTATGCT.

In the case of this clone: A read error may account for a junction end that differs from germline. The genes are named according to mouse. The read ends 4 residues early relative to the CDR3; the germline J gene fills the gap. The V gene is TRBV13-2, the J gene TRBJ2-2; 7 bases fit TRBD1. Germline loops: CDR1 NNHNN, CDR2 SYGAGS (reference sequence). The CDR3 sequence is 14 residues long. CDR3 region: CASGGQANTGQLYF. The DNA read from the CDR3 is TGTGCCAGCGGCGGACAGGCAAACACGGGG.

With respect to this clone: The genes are named according to mouse. The read gets to within 4 residues of the CDR3 end, and the germline J gene fills in the rest. This chain connects TRBV13-2 to TRBJ1-2; D is possibly TRBD1 (5 bases). This CDR3 region has 12 residues. Per the germline V gene, CDR1 is NNHNN and CDR2 is SYGAGS (reference sequence). Incomplete CDR3 DNA: TGTGCCAGCGGTGGTCCAGGGACC. It codes for CASGGPGT. The entire CDR3 protein reads CASGGPGTDYTF.

There are a few counts of this clone. Mouse germline and gene names are used. The read terminates 4 residues ahead of where the CDR3 ends, so the germline J gene completes it. The chain carries TRBV13-1 and TRBJ2-7; tentatively, D is TRBD2 (6 bases). The germline V gene encodes CDR1 NSHNY and CDR2 SYGAGN. This CDR3 region has 13 residues. The part of the CDR3 DNA that was read is TGTGCCAGCAGTGACCCTGGGGTTTAT. Its protein is CASSDPGVY. The complete CDR3 sequence is CASSDPGVYEQYF.